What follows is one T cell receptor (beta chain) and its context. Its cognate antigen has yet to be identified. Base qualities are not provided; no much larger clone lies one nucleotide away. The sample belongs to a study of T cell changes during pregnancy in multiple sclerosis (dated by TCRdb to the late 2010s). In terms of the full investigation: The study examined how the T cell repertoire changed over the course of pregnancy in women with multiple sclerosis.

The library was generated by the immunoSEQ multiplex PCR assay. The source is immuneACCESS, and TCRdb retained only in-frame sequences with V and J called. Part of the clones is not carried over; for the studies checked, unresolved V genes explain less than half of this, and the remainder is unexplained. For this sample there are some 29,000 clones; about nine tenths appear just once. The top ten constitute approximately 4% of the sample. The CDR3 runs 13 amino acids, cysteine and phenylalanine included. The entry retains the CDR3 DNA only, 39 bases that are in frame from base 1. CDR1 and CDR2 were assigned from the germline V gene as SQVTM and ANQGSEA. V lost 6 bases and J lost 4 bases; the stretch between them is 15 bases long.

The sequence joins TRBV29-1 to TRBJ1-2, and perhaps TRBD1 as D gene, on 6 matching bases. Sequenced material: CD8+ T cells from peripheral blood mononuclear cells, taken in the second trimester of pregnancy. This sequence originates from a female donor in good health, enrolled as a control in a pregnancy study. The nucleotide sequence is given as TGCAGCGTGGAAACCGGACAGATCTATGGCTACACCTTC. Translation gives CSVETGQIYGYTF.